These T cell receptor beta chains were read from a single sample in a study of shared clonotypes between healthy human individuals. Profiling relied on immunoSEQ multiplex PCR, and the TCRdb table lists in-frame clones only, not all of them. The table lists about 2.3 million clones, 80% to 95% of them singletons. Specimen: naive CD4+ T cells from PBMCs. The receptors were gathered from a young man in good health. Some clones in this sample may be carry-over from other donors' samples. The CDR3 runs from the conserved cysteine through the conserved F or W. D genes are given only for firm matches. Clone size is not always given. Where it is, it says once, few, many or a class for expanded clones.

d_call	j_call	clone_size	v_call	cdr3_aa	cdr3_nt
NA	TRBJ2-3	NA	TRBV5-6	CASKQEPTDTQYF	TGTGCCAGCAAACAGGAACCCACAGATACGCAGTATTTT
NA	TRBJ1-1	NA	TRBV19	CASSFRANGTTEAFF	TGTGCCAGTAGTTTCCGGGCGAACGGGACAACTGAAGCTTTCTTT
TRBD1	TRBJ1-2	NA	TRBV28	CASSLHRDRGGHGYTF	TGTGCCAGCAGTCTCCATCGCGACAGGGGAGGACATGGCTACACCTTC
NA	TRBJ1-1	NA	TRBV19	CASSSPGEGRTEAFF	TGTGCCAGTAGTTCCCCCGGCGAGGGCAGGACTGAAGCTTTCTTT
NA	TRBJ2-5	NA	TRBV19	CASREMGVGSETQYF	TGTGCCAGTCGGGAGATGGGGGTGGGTTCGGAGACCCAGTACTTC
NA	TRBJ1-1	NA	TRBV6-5	CASSYSSQSNTEAFF	TGTGCCAGCAGTTACTCGTCACAGTCGAACACTGAAGCTTTCTTT
NA	TRBJ2-7	NA	TRBV10-3	CAISVDGTRTYEQYF	TGTGCCATCAGCGTAGACGGGACCAGGACCTACGAGCAGTACTTC
NA	TRBJ2-7	once	TRBV19	CASSIPVKPYEQYF	TGTGCCAGTAGTATCCCGGTTAAGCCCTACGAGCAGTACTTC
NA	TRBJ2-4	NA	TRBV29-1	CSPLKGGFLSAKNIQYF	TGCAGTCCTCTCAAAGGGGGTTTTTTATCAGCCAAAAACATTCAGTACTTC
NA	TRBJ1-4	NA	TRBV28	CASSLYGTMEKKLFF	TGTGCCAGCAGTTTATATGGGACGATGGAGAAAAAACTGTTTTTT
TRBD2	TRBJ2-1	once	TRBV13	CASSLSSSGGYNEQFF	TGTGCCAGCAGCTTATCTTCTAGCGGGGGCTACAATGAGCAGTTCTTC
NA	TRBJ1-2	few	TRBV5-8	CASSLGSAGTYGYTF	TGTGCCAGCAGCTTGGGTTCGGCAGGGACGTATGGCTACACCTTC
NA	TRBJ1-2	NA	TRBV30	CAWMVDNYGYTF	TGTGCCTGGATGGTGGACAACTATGGCTACACCTTC
NA	TRBJ2-2	NA	TRBV7-3	CASSSSEQSFNTGELFF	TGTGCCAGCAGCTCGAGTGAACAGTCCTTCAACACCGGGGAGCTGTTTTTT
NA	TRBJ1-2	NA	TRBV19	CASTLQLANYGYTF	TGTGCCTCCACCCTACAGTTAGCTAACTATGGCTACACCTTC
NA	TRBJ2-6	NA	TRBV28	CASSPPRRRERGANVLTF	TGTGCCAGCAGCCCCCCCCGGCGACGCGAGCGAGGGGCCAACGTCCTGACTTTC
TRBD2	TRBJ2-1	NA	TRBV7-3	CASSLRLAGYNEQFF	TGTGCCAGCAGCTTAAGACTAGCGGGTTACAATGAGCAGTTCTTC
NA	TRBJ1-4	NA	TRBV9	CASSGAYEKLFF	TGTGCCAGCAGCGGAGCATATGAAAAACTGTTTTTT
TRBD2	TRBJ2-1	NA	TRBV4-1	CASSQPLAGVYNEQFF	TGCGCCAGCAGCCAGCCGCTAGCGGGAGTATACAATGAGCAGTTCTTC
NA	TRBJ2-6	NA	TRBV14	CASSRRGSGANVLTF	TGTGCCAGCAGCCGTCGGGGGTCTGGGGCCAACGTCCTGACTTTC
NA	TRBJ1-2	NA	TRBV28	CASKPGRTYGYTF	TGTGCCAGCAAGCCGGGACGGACCTATGGCTACACCTTC
NA	TRBJ1-1	few	TRBV30	CAWSTPGSKNTEAFF	TGTGCCTGGAGTACACCAGGTTCTAAGAACACTGAAGCTTTCTTT
NA	TRBJ2-4	NA	TRBV6-5	CASSYSEAGVQYF	TGTGCCAGCAGTTACTCCGAGGCCGGGGTTCAGTACTTC
NA	TRBJ1-5	NA	TRBV7-2	CASSLGPASYQPQHF	TGTGCCAGCAGCTTAGGGCCGGCCAGCTATCAGCCCCAGCATTTT
NA	TRBJ2-7	once	TRBV5-4	CASSRRGDYEQYF	TGTGCCAGCAGCCGTAGAGGGGACTACGAGCAGTACTTC
TRBD1	TRBJ2-3	NA	TRBV5-6	CASRRGQDTDTQYF	TGTGCCAGCAGAAGGGGACAGGACACAGATACGCAGTATTTT
NA	TRBJ2-7	NA	TRBV5-4	CASPYLPEQYF	TGTGCCAGTCCTTATCTGCCCGAGCAGTACTTC
TRBD1	TRBJ1-5	NA	TRBV9	CASSAGQGARNQPQHF	TGTGCCAGCAGCGCGGGACAGGGGGCTCGAAATCAGCCCCAGCATTTT
NA	TRBJ2-7	NA	TRBV21-1	CASSKELGDRSEQYF	TGTGCCAGCAGCAAAGAGCTTGGAGATCGGAGCGAGCAGTACTTC